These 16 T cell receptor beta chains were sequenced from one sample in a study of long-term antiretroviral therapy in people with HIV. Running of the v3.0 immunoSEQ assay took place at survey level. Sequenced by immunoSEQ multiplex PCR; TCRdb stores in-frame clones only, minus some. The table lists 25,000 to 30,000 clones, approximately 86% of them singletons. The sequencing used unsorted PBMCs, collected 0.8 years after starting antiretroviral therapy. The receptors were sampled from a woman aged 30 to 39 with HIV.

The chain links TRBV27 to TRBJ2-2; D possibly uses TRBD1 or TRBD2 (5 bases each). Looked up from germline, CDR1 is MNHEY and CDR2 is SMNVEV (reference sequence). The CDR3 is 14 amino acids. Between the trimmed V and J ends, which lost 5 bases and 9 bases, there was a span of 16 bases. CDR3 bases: TGTGCCAGCAGTCAGGGACCCCTTCCCAGGGAGCTGTTTTTT. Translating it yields CASSQGPLPRELFF.

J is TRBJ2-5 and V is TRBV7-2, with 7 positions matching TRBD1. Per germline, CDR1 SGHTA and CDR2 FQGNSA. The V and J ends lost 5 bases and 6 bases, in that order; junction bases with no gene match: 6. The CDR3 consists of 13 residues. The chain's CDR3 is CASSRDRVQTQYF. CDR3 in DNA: TGTGCCAGCAGCCGGGACAGAGTACAGACCCAGTACTTC.

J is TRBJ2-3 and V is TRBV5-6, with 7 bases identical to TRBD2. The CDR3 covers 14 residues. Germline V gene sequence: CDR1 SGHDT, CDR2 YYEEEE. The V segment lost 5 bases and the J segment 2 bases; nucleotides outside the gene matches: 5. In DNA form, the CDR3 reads TGTGCCAGCAGTTGGGGGGGTACCACAGATACGCAGTATTTT. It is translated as CASSWGGTTDTQYF.

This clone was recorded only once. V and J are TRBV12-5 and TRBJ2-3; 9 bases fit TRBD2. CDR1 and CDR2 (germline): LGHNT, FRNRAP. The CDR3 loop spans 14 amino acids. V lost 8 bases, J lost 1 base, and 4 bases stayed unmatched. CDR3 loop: CASYASGGTDTQYF. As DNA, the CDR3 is TGTGCTAGTTACGCTAGCGGGGGCACAGATACGCAGTATTTT.

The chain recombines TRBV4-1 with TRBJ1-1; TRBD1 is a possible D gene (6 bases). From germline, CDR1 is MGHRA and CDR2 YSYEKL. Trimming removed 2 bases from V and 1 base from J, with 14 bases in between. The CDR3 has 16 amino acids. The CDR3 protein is CASSQNPGQKNTEAFF. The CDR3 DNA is TGCGCCAGCAGCCAAAATCCGGGACAAAAGAACACTGAAGCTTTCTTT.

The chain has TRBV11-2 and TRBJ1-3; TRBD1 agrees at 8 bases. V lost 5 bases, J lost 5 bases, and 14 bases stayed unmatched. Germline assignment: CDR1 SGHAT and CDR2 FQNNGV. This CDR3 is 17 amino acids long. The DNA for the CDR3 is TGTGCCAGCAGCCTAACGCTGGCGACAGGGGATAGAAACACCATATATTTT. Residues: CASSLTLATGDRNTIYF.

CDR3 amino acids: CASSPRQDPSQETQYF. The CDR3, as DNA: TGTGCCAGCTCACCTCGACAGGATCCCTCGCAAGAGACCCAGTACTTC. The chain couples TRBV18 to TRBJ2-5; a possible D gene is TRBD1 (6 bases). The length of the CDR3 is 16 residues. Germline CDR1 reads KGHSH; CDR2 reads LQKENI. V lost 3 bases and J lost 2, with 16 bases in between.

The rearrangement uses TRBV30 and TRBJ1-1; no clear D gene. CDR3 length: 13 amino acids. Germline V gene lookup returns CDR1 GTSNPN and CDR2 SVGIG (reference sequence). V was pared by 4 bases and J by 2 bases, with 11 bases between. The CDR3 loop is CAWTLMVNTEAFF. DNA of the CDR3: TGTGCCTGGACTTTGATGGTTAACACTGAAGCTTTCTTT.

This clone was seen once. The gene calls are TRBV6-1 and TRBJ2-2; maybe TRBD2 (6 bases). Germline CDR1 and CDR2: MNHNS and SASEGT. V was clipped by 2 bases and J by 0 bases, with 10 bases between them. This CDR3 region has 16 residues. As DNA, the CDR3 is TGTGCCAGCAGTGAAAGGGGCGGGGCGAACACCGGGGAGCTGTTTTTT. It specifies CASSERGGANTGELFF.

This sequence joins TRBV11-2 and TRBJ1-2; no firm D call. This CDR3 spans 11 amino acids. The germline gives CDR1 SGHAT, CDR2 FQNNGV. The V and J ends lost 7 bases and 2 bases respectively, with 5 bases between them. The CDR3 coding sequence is TGTGCCAGCATGTCCAACTATGGCTACACCTTC. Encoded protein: CASMSNYGYTF.

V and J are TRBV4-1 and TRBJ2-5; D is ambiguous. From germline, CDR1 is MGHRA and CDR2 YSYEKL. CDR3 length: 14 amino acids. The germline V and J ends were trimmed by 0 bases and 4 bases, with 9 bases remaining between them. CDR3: CASSQDPGPETQYF. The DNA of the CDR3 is TGCGCCAGCAGCCAAGATCCTGGGCCAGAGACCCAGTACTTC.

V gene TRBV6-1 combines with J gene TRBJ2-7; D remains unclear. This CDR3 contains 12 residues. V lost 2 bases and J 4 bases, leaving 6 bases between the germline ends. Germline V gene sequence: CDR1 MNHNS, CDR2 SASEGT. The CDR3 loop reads CASSENRYEQYV. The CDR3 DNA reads TGTGCCAGCAGTGAAAACCGGTACGAGCAGTACGTC.

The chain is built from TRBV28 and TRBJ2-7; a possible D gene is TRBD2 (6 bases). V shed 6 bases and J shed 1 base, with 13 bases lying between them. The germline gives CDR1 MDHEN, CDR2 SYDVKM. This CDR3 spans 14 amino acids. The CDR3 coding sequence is TGTGCCAGCAGATCGACCGGGGGTTCCTACGAGCAGTACTTC. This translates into CASRSTGGSYEQYF. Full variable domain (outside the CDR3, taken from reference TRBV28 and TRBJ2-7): DVKVTQSSRYLVKRTGEKVFLECVQDMDHENMFWYRQDPGLGLRLIYFSYDVKMKEKGDIPEGYSVSREKKERFSLILESASTNQTSMYLCASRSTGGSYEQYFGPGTRLTVT.

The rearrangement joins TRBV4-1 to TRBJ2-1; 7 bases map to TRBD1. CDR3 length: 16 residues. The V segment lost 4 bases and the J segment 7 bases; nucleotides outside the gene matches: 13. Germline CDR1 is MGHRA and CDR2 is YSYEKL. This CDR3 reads CASSRITGVVPNEQFF. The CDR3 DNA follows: TGCGCCAGCAGCCGGATCACAGGGGTTGTACCAAATGAGCAGTTCTTC.

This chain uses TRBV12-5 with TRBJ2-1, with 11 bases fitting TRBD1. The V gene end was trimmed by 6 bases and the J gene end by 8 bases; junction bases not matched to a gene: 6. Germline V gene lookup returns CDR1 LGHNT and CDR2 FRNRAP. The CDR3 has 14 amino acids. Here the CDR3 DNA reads TGTGCTAGTGGACTTGGACAGGGGGCCGATGAGCAGTTCTTC. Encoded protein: CASGLGQGADEQFF.

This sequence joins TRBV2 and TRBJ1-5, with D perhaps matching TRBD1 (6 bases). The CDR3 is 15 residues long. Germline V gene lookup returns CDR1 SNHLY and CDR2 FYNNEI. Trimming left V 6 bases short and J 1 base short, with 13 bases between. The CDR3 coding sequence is TGTGCCAGCAGCTCCCAGGGGATGAGCAATCAGCCCCAGCATTTT. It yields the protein CASSSQGMSNQPQHF.